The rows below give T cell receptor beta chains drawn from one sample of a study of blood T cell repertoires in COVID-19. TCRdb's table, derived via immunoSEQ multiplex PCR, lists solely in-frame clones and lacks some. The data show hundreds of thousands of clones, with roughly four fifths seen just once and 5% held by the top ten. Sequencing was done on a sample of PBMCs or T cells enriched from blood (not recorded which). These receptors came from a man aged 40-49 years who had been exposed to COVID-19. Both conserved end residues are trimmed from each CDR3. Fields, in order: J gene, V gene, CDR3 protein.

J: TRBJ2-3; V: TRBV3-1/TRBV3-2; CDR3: ASSPEPTGLPTDTQY
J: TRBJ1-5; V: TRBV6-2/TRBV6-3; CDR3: ASSFLREGAQNQPQH
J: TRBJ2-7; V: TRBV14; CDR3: ASSALSSYEQY
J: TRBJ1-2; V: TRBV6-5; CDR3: ASSYKRGGYGYT
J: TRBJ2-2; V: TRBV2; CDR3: ASSLMLGAGELF
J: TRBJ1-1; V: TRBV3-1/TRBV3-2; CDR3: ASSQDPPGTEAF
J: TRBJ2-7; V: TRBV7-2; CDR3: ASSLVPNEQY
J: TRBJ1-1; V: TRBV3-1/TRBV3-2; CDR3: ASSPQGIGEAF
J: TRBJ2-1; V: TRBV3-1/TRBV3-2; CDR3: ASSPRDSTYNEQF
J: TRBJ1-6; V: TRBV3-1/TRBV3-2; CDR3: ASSQEFYRGRNSPLH
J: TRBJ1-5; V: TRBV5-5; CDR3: ASSKGDSNQPQH
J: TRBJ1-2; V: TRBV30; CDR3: AWREFLRQGADGYT
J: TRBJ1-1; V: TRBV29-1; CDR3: SWGGPNTEAF
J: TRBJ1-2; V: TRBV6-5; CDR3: ASSGGTRYGYT
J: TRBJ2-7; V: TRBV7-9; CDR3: ASSSLPGQGYEQY
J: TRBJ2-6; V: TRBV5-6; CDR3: ASSFGGNSGANVLT
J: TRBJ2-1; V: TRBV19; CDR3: ASSPGVVRGSEQF
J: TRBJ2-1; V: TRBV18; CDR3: ASSPSLGLAQDNEQF
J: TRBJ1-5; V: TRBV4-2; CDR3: ASSQDLTGGSTGQPQH
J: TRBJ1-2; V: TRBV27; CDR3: ASSLSRALSFGYT